Shown below are 14 T cell receptor beta chains from a single sample sequenced in a study of blood T cells in healthy people across ages. Combining a sample-barcoded 5' primer with a J-beta primer mix, a second PCR ran for roughly 7 to 12 cycles. TCRdb re-derived calls from the 5' RACE reads in MiXCR, one entry per CDR3 protein. The sample includes about 1.6 million distinct CDR3 sequences, 30% to 40% of them seen just once. Sequenced sample: blood. The receptors were sampled from a woman in her twenties or thirties in good health.

As regards this clonotype: A much larger clone differs from this one at a single base, so this may be a read error. The rearrangement joins TRBV5-5 to TRBJ2-7, with D unresolved. Germline loops: CDR1 SGHKS, CDR2 YYEKEE (reference sequence). V was shortened by 7 bases and J by 2 bases, with 7 bases between the two germline ends. The CDR3 totals 11 residues. The CDR3 loop is CASGGAYEQYF. The CDR3, as DNA: TGTGCCAGCGGCGGAGCCTACGAGCAGTACTTC.

This clonotype was seen repeatedly, ten times or more. The V call is TRBV29-1, the J call TRBJ2-1; 7 bases map to TRBD1. Trimming took 4 bases from V and 2 from J; bases not matched to a gene: 11. The germline CDR1 and CDR2 sequences are SQVTM and ANQGSEA. The CDR3 covers 16 residues. The CDR3 sequence is CSVVGGEGAPYNEQFF. The CDR3 DNA sequence: TGCAGCGTTGTCGGAGGAGAGGGGGCTCCCTACAATGAGCAGTTCTTC.

This clonotype was seen once. It may be a read error: a sequence one base away is much more abundant. J is TRBJ2-1 and V is TRBV12-5, with TRBD2 matching 9 bases. CDR3 size: 14 residues. The germline gives CDR1 LGHNT, CDR2 FRNRAP. In DNA form, the CDR3 reads TGTGCTAGTGGTTCCGCGGGAGGGGACAATGGGCAGTTCTTC. Translated, it gives CASGSAGGDNGQFF. The full variable domain, with the rest looked up from reference TRBV12-5 and TRBJ2-1, is DARVTQTPRHKVTEMGQEVTMRCQPILGHNTVFWYRQTMMQGLELLAYFRNRAPLDDSGMPKDRFSAEMPDATLATLKIQPSEPRDSAVYFCASGSAGGDNGQFFGPGTRLTVL.

This chain links TRBV7-2 with TRBJ1-2; 7 nucleotides align to TRBD1. Unmatched junction bases numbered 8, after V lost 5 bases and J lost 8 bases. The V gene's germline CDR1 is SGHTA and CDR2 FQGNSA. CDR3 length: 13 residues. This CDR3 is CASSVTGASGYTF. The CDR3 DNA is TGTGCCAGCAGCGTTACAGGGGCGAGCGGCTACACCTTC.

Comment on this clonotype: At one boundary the junction diverges from the germline segment, which might be a read error. V is TRBV6-2 or TRBV6-3 and J is TRBJ1-2; 9 bases match TRBD1. Germline V gives CDR1 MNHEY, CDR2 SVGEGT. The CDR3 contains 15 residues. The chain's CDR3 is CASSSGQGLNYGHTF. The CDR3 DNA reads TGCGCCAGCAGTTCAGGACAGGGGTTAAACTATGGCCACACCTTC.

The V call is TRBV30, the J call TRBJ2-1; D is unclear. The CDR3 sequence is 12 residues long. V was pared by 3 bases and J by 7 bases, with 10 bases between. The germline V gene encodes CDR1 GTSNPN and CDR2 SVGIG (reference sequence). In DNA form, the CDR3 reads TGTGCCTGGAGGATAAGGGTGAATGAGCAGTTCTTC. Its translation: CAWRIRVNEQFF.

This clonotype showed up just a few times. This chain links TRBV7-8 with TRBJ1-2; 10 bases fit TRBD1. J was trimmed by 1 base and V by 0 bases; bases with no gene match: 8. There are 18 residues in the CDR3. CDR1 SGHVS and CDR2 FQNEAQ come from the germline V gene. The CDR3 sequence: CASSLARKGDRGNYGYTF. The CDR3 region has the DNA TGTGCCAGCAGCTTAGCGCGAAAAGGGGACAGGGGTAACTATGGCTACACCTTC.

This clonotype turned up a few times. The chain couples TRBV6-5 to TRBJ2-1, with D possibly matching TRBD2 (6 bases). CDR1 and CDR2 from the germline V gene are MNHEY and SVGAGI. V was clipped by 6 bases and J by 8 bases, with 11 bases between them. This CDR3 contains 12 residues. DNA for the CDR3: TGTGCCAGCAGGACGGGACTCTATGAGCAGTTCTTC. Translated, it gives CASRTGLYEQFF.

V and J are TRBV14 and TRBJ2-7; D not certain. The ends were cut back, 6 bases at V and 2 bases at J, with 8 bases in the middle. CDR1 is SGHDN, CDR2 FVKESK, per germline. This CDR3 is 12 amino acids long. As DNA, the CDR3 is TGTGCCAGCAGGATAGGAACCTACGAGCAGTACTTC. This gives the protein CASRIGTYEQYF.

The chain recombines TRBV27 with TRBJ2-3, with 14 bases matching TRBD2. V lost 7 bases, J lost 6 bases, and 9 bases stayed unmatched. CDR3 length equals 16 residues. Per the germline V gene, CDR1 is MNHEY and CDR2 is SMNVEV (reference sequence). The CDR3 protein is CASTPTSGRASDTQYF. The CDR3 coding sequence is TGTGCCAGCACCCCGACTAGCGGGAGGGCCTCGGATACGCAGTATTTT.

This clonotype was observed a few times. In DNA form, the CDR3 reads TGTGCCAGCAGCCCCGAGACTAGCGGGACGACCACCTTTTTCAACGAGCAGTACTTC. Its protein product is CASSPETSGTTTFFNEQYF. The rearrangement joins TRBV3-1 to TRBJ2-7; the match to TRBD2 covers 11 bases. J was trimmed by 5 bases and V by 4 bases; bases with no gene match: 19. CDR1 LGHDT and CDR2 YNNKEL come from the germline V gene (reference sequence). This CDR3 has 19 residues.

This clonotype has ten or more counts. The rearrangement joins TRBV7-9 to TRBJ2-7; 8 nucleotides align to TRBD1. The CDR3 spans 14 residues. The V gene's germline CDR1 is SEHNR and CDR2 FQNEAQ (reference sequence). The V gene end was trimmed by 5 bases and the J gene end by 2 bases; junction bases not matched to a gene: 5. For the CDR3, the DNA is TGTGCCAGCAGCCTGACAGGGGCGGCCTACGAGCAGTACTTC. It specifies CASSLTGAAYEQYF.

This rearrangement joins TRBV29-1 to TRBJ2-6, with D perhaps TRBD2 (6 bases). The CDR3 length is 14 residues. Germline values: CDR1 SQVTM, CDR2 ANQGSEA. The ends were cut back, 6 bases at V and 4 bases at J, with 13 bases in the middle. The CDR3 here is CSVTEGSGANVLTF. The CDR3 coding sequence is TGCAGCGTAACGGAGGGGTCGGGGGCCAACGTCCTGACTTTC.

The chain employs TRBV27 and TRBJ1-5, with 10 bases matching TRBD1. CDR3 length equals 15 residues. V shed 6 bases and J 6 bases; nucleotides not matched to a gene: 8. The germline V gene encodes CDR1 MNHEY and CDR2 SMNVEV (reference sequence). The CDR3 loop is CASRSGTGVGQPQHF. CDR3 DNA sequence: TGTGCCAGCAGATCGGGGACAGGGGTGGGTCAGCCCCAGCATTTT.